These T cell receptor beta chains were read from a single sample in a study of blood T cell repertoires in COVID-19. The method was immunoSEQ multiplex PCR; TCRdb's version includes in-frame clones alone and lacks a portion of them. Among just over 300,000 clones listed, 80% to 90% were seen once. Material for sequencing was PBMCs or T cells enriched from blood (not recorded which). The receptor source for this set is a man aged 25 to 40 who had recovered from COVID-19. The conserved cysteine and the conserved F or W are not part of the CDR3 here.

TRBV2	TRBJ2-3	ASSLTDTQY
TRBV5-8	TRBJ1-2	ASSFRGINYGYT
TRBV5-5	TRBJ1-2	ASSSRDGGRGYT
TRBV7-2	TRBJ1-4	ASSSHMTSYEKLF
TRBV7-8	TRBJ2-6	ASSLGFYSGANVLT
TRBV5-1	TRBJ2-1	ASSPQAGGGYNEQF
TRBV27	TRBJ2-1	ASSSKGVSYNEQF
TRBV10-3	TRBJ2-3	ATTGQGFNAQY
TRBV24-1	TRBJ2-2	ATSDSPGQGTTNTGELF
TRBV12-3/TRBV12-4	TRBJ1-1	ASSLGREAF